Listed here is a single T cell receptor beta chain. Its specificity is unknown. The sample holds other DNA sequences that translate to the same CDR3. Each patient went into thyroid surgery without having received any treatment. CDR3 size: 16 residues. V was cut by 6 bases and J by 7 bases, with 22 bases left in between. Germline lookup yields CDR1 SGHRS and CDR2 YFSETQ. This sample stems from a study of metastatic and nonmetastatic thyroid tumors. General observations from the study: Relative to benign nodules, malignant thyroid tumors were reportedly characterized by significantly elevated TCR beta diversity in blood and tumor.

TCRdb called clones again from the PCR reads with MiXCR. The repertoire holds approximately 31,000 clones, with 18% as singletons. The chain recombines TRBV5-1 with TRBJ2-2; a possible D gene is TRBD1 (5 bases). The sample was blood. The sequence came from a female donor with papillary thyroid cancer or a benign thyroid nodule (not recorded which). Some clones in this sample may be carry-over from other donors' samples. CDR3 in DNA: TGCGCCAGCACTCCCTCAGGGCAGGGCGCGAACGGGGAGCTGTTTTTT. This gives the protein CASTPSGQGANGELFF.